This T cell receptor (beta chain) was obtained from a study of graft-versus-host responses after intestinal transplantation. Turning to the study itself: Among the recipients, transplants were multivisceral, liver-intestinal, or isolated intestinal. Recipients uniformly received anti-thymocyte globulin induction, followed by tacrolimus and steroids for about three years. Overall study findings and caveats: In patients with graft-donor T cell macrochimerism, allograft graft-versus-host to host-versus-graft clonal ratios were high.

As for this clone: Its target is not known.

Repertoires were generated with immunoSEQ multiplex PCR, while TCRdb's copy carries only in-frame clones and drops some. The sample includes fewer than 130,000 clones, over 85% of them seen just once. Trimming took 1 base from V and 9 from J, leaving 21 bases between them. The CDR3 is 16 residues long. CDR1 and CDR2 from the germline V gene are LNHNV and YYDKDF (reference sequence). This specimen was unstimulated CD8+ T cells sorted from spleen or lymph node cells, taken before intestinal transplant. V gene TRBV15 combines with J gene TRBJ2-5, with D perhaps given as TRBD1 or TRBD2 (5 bases each). The sequence was collected from a human donor who received an intestinal transplant. CDR3 sequence reads: CATSRAGTHIWSAQYF. CDR3 nucleotide sequence: TGTGCCACCAGCAGAGCAGGGACGCATATCTGGTCGGCCCAGTACTTC.